The following is a TCR beta chain sequence with its context. The source of the sample is a study of blood T cell repertoires in COVID-19. Study-level background: Researchers got acute and convalescent COVID-19 samples from the United States, Italy and Spain.

The CDR3 is 13 amino acids. CDR1 MNHEY and CDR2 SMNVEV come from the germline V gene (reference sequence). Trimming took 2 bases from V and 5 from J, leaving 6 bases between them. Authors' analysis steps: Cell counts per sample came from amplifying reference gene primers. Using immunoSEQ multiplex PCR, the repertoire was profiled, and TCRdb retains in-frame clones only, with some absent. V and J calls and clone size follow that table, whereas D and trimming were derived from the DNA. The profile shows fewer than 300,000 clones, about 93% of them singletons. Sequencing used PBMCs or T cells enriched from blood (not recorded which). This chain uses TRBV27 with TRBJ2-2, with D maybe TRBD2 (5 bases). The clonotype was recovered from a woman aged 25 to 39 who had recovered from COVID-19. The CDR3 is CASSLRGTGELFF. CDR3 sequence (DNA): TGTGCCAGCAGTTTACGGGGTACCGGGGAGCTGTTTTTT.